Below, one T cell receptor (beta chain) is given with its context. This record belongs to a study of CD8 T cells in Susac syndrome. Germline V gene lookup returns CDR1 SEHNR and CDR2 FQNEAQ (reference sequence). V lost 5 bases, J lost 2 bases, and 9 bases stayed unmatched. The length of the CDR3 is 16 residues. A quantity of about 0.5 to 1 ug RNA underwent reverse transcription using random hexamers. TCRdb analysed the immunoSEQ multiplex PCR reads with MiXCR anew, one entry per CDR3 protein. There are about 190,000 distinct CDR3 sequences in the sample; 95% occur only once, and approximately 0.1% lies in the top ten.

This receptor was identified in a human donor in good health. The chain links TRBV7-9 to TRBJ1-2; 9 bases map to TRBD1. Sequenced sample: CD4+ T cells from PBMCs. As DNA, the CDR3 is TGTGCCAGCAGCCCCATCACCGGGACAGGGAACTATGGCTACACCTTC. Translation gives CASSPITGTGNYGYTF.